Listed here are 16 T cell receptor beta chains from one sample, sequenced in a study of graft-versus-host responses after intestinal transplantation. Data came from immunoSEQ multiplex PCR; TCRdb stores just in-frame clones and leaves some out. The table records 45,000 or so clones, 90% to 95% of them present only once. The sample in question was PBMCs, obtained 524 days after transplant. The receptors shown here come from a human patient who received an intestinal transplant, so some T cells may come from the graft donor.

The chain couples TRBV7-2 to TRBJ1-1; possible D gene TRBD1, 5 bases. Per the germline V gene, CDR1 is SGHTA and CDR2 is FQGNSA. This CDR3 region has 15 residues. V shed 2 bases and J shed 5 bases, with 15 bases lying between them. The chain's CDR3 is CASSLRSGPRTEAFF. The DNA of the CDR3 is TGTGCCAGCAGCTTAAGGTCGGGGCCCCGGACTGAAGCTTTCTTT. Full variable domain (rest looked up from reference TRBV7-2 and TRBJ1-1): GAGVSQSPSNKVTEKGKDVELRCDPISGHTALYWYRQSLGQGLEFLIYFQGNSAPDKSGLPSDRFSAERTGGSVSTLTIQRTQQEDSAVYLCASSLRSGPRTEAFFGQGTRLTVV.

CDR3 sequence reads: CASSPLAGGPKDTQYF. CDR3 bases: TGTGCCAGCAGCCCACTAGCGGGAGGGCCAAAAGATACGCAGTATTTT. J is TRBJ2-3 and V is TRBV7-8; 13 bases match TRBD2. V gave up 5 bases and J gave up 5 bases; unmatched junction bases: 7. The CDR3 consists of 16 residues. CDR1 is SGHVS, CDR2 FQNEAQ, per germline.

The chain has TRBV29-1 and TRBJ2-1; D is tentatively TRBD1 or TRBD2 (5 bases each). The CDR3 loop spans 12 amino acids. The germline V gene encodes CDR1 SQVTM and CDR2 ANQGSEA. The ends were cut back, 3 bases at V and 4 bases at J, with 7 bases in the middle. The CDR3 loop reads CSVDGGYNEQFF. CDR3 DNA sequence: TGCAGCGTTGATGGGGGATACAATGAGCAGTTCTTC.

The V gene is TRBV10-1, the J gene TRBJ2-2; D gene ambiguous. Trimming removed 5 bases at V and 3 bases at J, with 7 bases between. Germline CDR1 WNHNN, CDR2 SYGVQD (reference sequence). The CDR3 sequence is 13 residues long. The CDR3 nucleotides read TGCGCCAGCAGTAACTCATACACCGGGGAGCTGTTTTTT. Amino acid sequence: CASSNSYTGELFF.

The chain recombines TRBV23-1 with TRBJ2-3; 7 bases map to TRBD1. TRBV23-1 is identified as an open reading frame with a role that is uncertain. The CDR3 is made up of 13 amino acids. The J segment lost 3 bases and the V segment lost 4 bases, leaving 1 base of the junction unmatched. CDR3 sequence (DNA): TGCGCCAGCAGTCCCAGGGGGACAGATACGCAGTATTTT. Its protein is CASSPRGTDTQYF.

The DNA for the CDR3 is TGTGCCAGTAGTCCGATGGACAGTAGACTGTTTTTT. Protein sequence: CASSPMDSRLFF. The chain combines TRBV19 with TRBJ1-4; maybe TRBD1 (6 bases). The CDR3 consists of 12 residues. Germline-derived CDR1 and CDR2 are LNHDA and SQIVND (reference sequence). Trimming removed 5 bases at V and 13 bases at J, with 14 bases between.

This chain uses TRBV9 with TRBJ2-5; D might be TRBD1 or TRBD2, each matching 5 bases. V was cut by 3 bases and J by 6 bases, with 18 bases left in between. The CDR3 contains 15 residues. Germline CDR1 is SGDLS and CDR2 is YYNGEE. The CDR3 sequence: CASSGPGAGWQTQYF. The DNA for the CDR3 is TGTGCCAGCAGCGGGCCCGGGGCTGGGTGGCAGACCCAGTACTTC.

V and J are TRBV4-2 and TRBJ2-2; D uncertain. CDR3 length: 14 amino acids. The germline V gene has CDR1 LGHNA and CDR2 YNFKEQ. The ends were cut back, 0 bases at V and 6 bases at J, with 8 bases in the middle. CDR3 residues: CASSQDVSSGELFF. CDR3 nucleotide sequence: TGTGCCAGCAGCCAAGATGTTTCGTCCGGGGAGCTGTTTTTT.

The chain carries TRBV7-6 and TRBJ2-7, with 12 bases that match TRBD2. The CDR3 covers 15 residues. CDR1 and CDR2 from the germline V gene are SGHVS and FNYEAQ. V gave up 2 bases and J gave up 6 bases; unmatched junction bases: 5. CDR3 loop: CASSLLAGGPREQYF. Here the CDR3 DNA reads TGTGCCAGCAGCTTACTAGCGGGAGGGCCCCGCGAGCAGTACTTC.

CDR3 sequence: CASSLRSRDSRGQETQYF. As DNA, the CDR3 is TGCGCCAGCAGCCTAAGAAGTCGGGACTCAAGGGGACAAGAGACCCAGTACTTC. This rearrangement joins TRBV5-1 to TRBJ2-5, with a tentative D call TRBD2 (6 bases). Per germline, CDR1 SGHRS and CDR2 YFSETQ. The CDR3 loop spans 18 amino acids. The V end was cut by 4 bases, the J end by 2 bases, with 24 bases between.

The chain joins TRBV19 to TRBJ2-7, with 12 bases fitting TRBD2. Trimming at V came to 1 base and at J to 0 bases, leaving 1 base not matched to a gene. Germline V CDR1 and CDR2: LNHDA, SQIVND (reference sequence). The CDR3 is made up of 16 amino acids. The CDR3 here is CASSIGLAGVSYEQYF. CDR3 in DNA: TGTGCCAGTAGTATAGGACTAGCGGGAGTCTCCTACGAGCAGTACTTC.

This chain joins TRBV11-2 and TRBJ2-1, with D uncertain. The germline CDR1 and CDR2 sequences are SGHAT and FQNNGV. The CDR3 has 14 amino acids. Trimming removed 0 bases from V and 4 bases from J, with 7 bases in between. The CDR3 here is CASSLEVDYNEQFF. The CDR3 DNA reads TGTGCCAGCAGCTTAGAGGTAGATTACAATGAGCAGTTCTTC.

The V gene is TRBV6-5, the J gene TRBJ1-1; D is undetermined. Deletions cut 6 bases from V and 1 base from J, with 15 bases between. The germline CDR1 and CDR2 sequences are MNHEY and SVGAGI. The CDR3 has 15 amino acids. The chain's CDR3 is CASRPLFERNTEAFF. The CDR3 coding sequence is TGTGCCAGCAGACCGCTTTTCGAGCGGAACACTGAAGCTTTCTTT.

CDR3 coding DNA: TGTGCCAGCAGTCACCCGGGACAGGGGGCGCGAAATCAGCCCCAGCATTTT. This translates into CASSHPGQGARNQPQHF. V is TRBV28 and J is TRBJ1-5, with TRBD1 matching over 12 bases. J gave up 4 bases and V 5 bases, and 9 bases lay outside the gene matches. The CDR3 loop spans 17 amino acids. Germline lookup yields CDR1 MDHEN and CDR2 SYDVKM. The full variable domain, completed using reference TRBV28 and TRBJ1-5, is DVKVTQSSRYLVKRTGEKVFLECVQDMDHENMFWYRQDPGLGLRLIYFSYDVKMKEKGDIPEGYSVSREKKERFSLILESASTNQTSMYLCASSHPGQGARNQPQHFGDGTRLSIL.

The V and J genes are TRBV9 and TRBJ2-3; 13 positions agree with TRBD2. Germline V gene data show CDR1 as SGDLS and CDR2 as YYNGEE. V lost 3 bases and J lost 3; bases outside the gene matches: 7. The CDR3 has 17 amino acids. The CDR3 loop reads CASSAGRLAGGTDTQYF. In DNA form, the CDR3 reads TGTGCCAGCAGCGCTGGTCGACTAGCGGGAGGTACAGATACGCAGTATTTT. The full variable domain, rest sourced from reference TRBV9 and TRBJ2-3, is DSGVTQTPKHLITATGQRVTLRCSPRSGDLSVYWYQQSLDQGLQFLIQYYNGEERAKGNILERFSAQQFPDLHSELNLSSLELGDSALYFCASSAGRLAGGTDTQYFGPGTRLTVL.

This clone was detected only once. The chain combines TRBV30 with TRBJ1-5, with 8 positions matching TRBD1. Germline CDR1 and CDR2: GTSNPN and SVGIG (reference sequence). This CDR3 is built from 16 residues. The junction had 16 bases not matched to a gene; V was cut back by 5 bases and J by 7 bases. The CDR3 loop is CAWDSGGAGSGQPQHF. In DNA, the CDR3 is TGTGCCTGGGATTCAGGGGGCGCGGGAAGTGGACAGCCCCAGCATTTT.